This T cell receptor beta chain was obtained from a study of CD8+CD57+ T cells in acquired aplastic anemia. Study-level information: Across the sorted CD4+ and CD8+ cells, DNA amounts averaged 3.2 ug.

The study, taken as a whole, reports: Patients showed no significant difference from controls in CD8+ Simpson's diversity.

Comment on this clonotype: Its antigen is unknown.

Patients who underwent sequencing had shown CD8+CD57+ cell expansion by flow cytometry. By the time of blood sampling, patients had still received no therapy. CDR3 and TCR beta VDJ profiling relied on a genomic DNA template. TCRdb reprocessed the reads via MiXCR and lists one record per CDR3 protein. Among approximately 130,000 distinct CDR3 sequences listed, about 50% were seen once. The sample was sorted CD4+, CD8+, or CD8+CD57+ T cells (not recorded which) from PBMCs. The sequence derives from a human donor with aplastic anemia.

The CDR3 coding sequence is TGTGCCAGCAATTCACAGGCGAGCGCCTACAATGAGCAGTTCTTC. Residues: CASNSQASAYNEQFF. The chain recombines TRBV6-5 with TRBJ2-1, with a weak D call TRBD1 (5 bases). V was trimmed by 7 bases and J by 2 bases, leaving 15 bases between them. Germline CDR1 and CDR2: MNHEY and SVGAGI. This CDR3 comprises 15 residues.